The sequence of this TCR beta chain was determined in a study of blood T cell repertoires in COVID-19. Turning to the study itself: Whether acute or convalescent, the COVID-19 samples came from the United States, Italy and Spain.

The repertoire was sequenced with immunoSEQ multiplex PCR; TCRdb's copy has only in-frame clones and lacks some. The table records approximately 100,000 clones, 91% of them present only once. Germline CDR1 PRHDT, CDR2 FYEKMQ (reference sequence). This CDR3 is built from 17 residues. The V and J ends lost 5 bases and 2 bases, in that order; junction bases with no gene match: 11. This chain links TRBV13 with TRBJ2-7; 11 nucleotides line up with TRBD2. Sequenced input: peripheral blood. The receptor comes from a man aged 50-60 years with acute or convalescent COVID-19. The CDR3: CASSRTTSGVLTYEQYF. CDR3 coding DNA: TGTGCCAGCAGCAGAACGACTAGCGGGGTCCTAACCTACGAGCAGTACTTC.